These T cell receptor beta chains were read from a single sample in a study of T cells after yellow fever vaccination. TCRdb re-analysed the 5' RACE reads in MiXCR, keeping a single row per CDR3 protein. The sample carries approximately 300,000 distinct CDR3 sequences, about 11% recorded once. The specimen comprised CD4+ T cells sorted from PBMCs, sampled 45 days after the yellow fever booster vaccination. These receptors were obtained from a man younger than 35 who received the YFV17D yellow fever vaccine. Each CDR3 is given with its conserved first and last residue. The D gene is left open where the match is weak. A clone size is listed for some rows: how often the clone was seen (once, few, many), or a class if it is expanded.

D: -; V: TRBV12-3/TRBV12-4; J: TRBJ1-2; size: few; DNA: TGTGCCAGCAGTTTCTCTAACCCTGGCTGGGGCTACACCTTC; CDR3: CASSFSNPGWGYTF
D: TRBD1; V: TRBV27; J: TRBJ2-2; size: many; DNA: TGTGCCAGCAGACAGGGGGCGAGAACCGGGGAGCTGTTTTTT; CDR3: CASRQGARTGELFF
D: -; V: TRBV19; J: TRBJ1-5; size: few; DNA: TGTGCCAGTATAGGGTCCCGCAATCAGCCCCAGCATTTT; CDR3: CASIGSRNQPQHF
D: TRBD1; V: TRBV11-1; J: TRBJ2-3; size: many; DNA: TGTGCCAGCAGCGCCGTTACGACAGGGCTGCCGCAGTATTTT; CDR3: CASSAVTTGLPQYF
D: -; V: TRBV18; J: TRBJ2-5; size: -; DNA: TGTGCCAGCCAGCTCACGTGGGGGTTTAGAGAGACCCAGTACTTC; CDR3: CASQLTWGFRETQYF
D: -; V: TRBV7-2; J: TRBJ1-6; size: -; DNA: TGTGCCAGCACCTCAGGTGGCTGGGGTAATTCACCCCTCCACTTT; CDR3: CASTSGGWGNSPLHF
D: TRBD2; V: TRBV6-5; J: TRBJ2-5; size: few; DNA: TGTGCCAGCAGTTACTCTGGGCGGGGGGGCCCCCAGGAGACCCAGTACTTC; CDR3: CASSYSGRGGPQETQYF
D: TRBD1; V: TRBV5-1; J: TRBJ2-5; size: many; DNA: TGTGCCAGCAGCTTAGGGACAGGGGGAGAGACCCAGTACTTC; CDR3: CASSLGTGGETQYF
D: -; V: TRBV11-2; J: TRBJ1-2; size: few; DNA: TGTGCCAGCAGCGCGGACGCCTTGTATGGCTACACCTTC; CDR3: CASSADALYGYTF
D: -; V: TRBV7-2; J: TRBJ2-5; size: many; DNA: TGTGCCAGCAGCTTAACTGCCGGGGTGGGAGAGACCCAGTACTTC; CDR3: CASSLTAGVGETQYF
D: -; V: TRBV7-2; J: TRBJ2-7; size: few; DNA: TGTGCCAGCAGCTTAGAACCGGGGCACTACGAGCAGTACTTC; CDR3: CASSLEPGHYEQYF
D: -; V: TRBV20-1; J: TRBJ1-2; size: few; DNA: TGCAGTGCTAGCCTACGGCTGACTTATGGCTACACCTTC; CDR3: CSASLRLTYGYTF
D: TRBD2; V: TRBV12-3/TRBV12-4; J: TRBJ2-3; size: many; DNA: TGTGCCAGCAGTTTATGGCGGGGGGGCACAGATACGCAGTATTTT; CDR3: CASSLWRGGTDTQYF
D: TRBD1; V: TRBV7-8; J: TRBJ2-6; size: -; DNA: TGTGCCAGCAGCTCGGGCCTAGGACAGGGTTACGGGGCCAACGTCCTGACTTTC; CDR3: CASSSGLGQGYGANVLTF
D: -; V: TRBV12-3/TRBV12-4; J: TRBJ2-3; size: many; DNA: TGTGCCAGCAGCCGGAGAGTGGGGACCCCAGATACGCAGTATTTT; CDR3: CASSRRVGTPDTQYF
D: -; V: TRBV19; J: TRBJ2-2; size: -; DNA: TGTGCCAGTAGAATACAGGGACGAAACACCGGGGAGCTGTTTTTT; CDR3: CASRIQGRNTGELFF
D: -; V: TRBV6-6; J: TRBJ1-5; size: few; DNA: TGTGCCAGCAGTTCGGCAGGCAATCAGCCCCAGCATTTT; CDR3: CASSSAGNQPQHF
D: -; V: TRBV5-6; J: TRBJ2-3; size: few; DNA: TGTGCCAGCAGCTTGGGACCGCCCCAGGGAGATACGCAGTATTTT; CDR3: CASSLGPPQGDTQYF
D: TRBD1; V: TRBV7-9; J: TRBJ1-4; size: -; DNA: TGTGCCAGCAGCGAAGGGGGACAGTATCGAGTATGGGAAAAACTGTTTTTT; CDR3: CASSEGGQYRVWEKLFF
D: -; V: TRBV27; J: TRBJ2-5; size: -; DNA: TGTGCCAGCAGTTTATCGTGGCAAGAGACCCAGTACTTC; CDR3: CASSLSWQETQYF
D: TRBD1; V: TRBV2; J: TRBJ1-1; size: -; DNA: TGTGCCGGAACAGGGGAGGGCACTGAAGCTTTCTTT; CDR3: CAGTGEGTEAFF
D: -; V: TRBV7-7; J: TRBJ2-2; size: few; DNA: TGTGCCAGCGGCAGTTGGGGCCCGAGCACCGGGGAGCTGTTTTTT; CDR3: CASGSWGPSTGELFF
D: TRBD1; V: TRBV5-4; J: TRBJ2-6; size: -; DNA: TGTGCCAGCAGCTTAGGGACAGCAGGGGGTTCAGGGGCCAACGTCCTGACTTTC; CDR3: CASSLGTAGGSGANVLTF
D: TRBD1; V: TRBV5-6; J: TRBJ2-3; size: few; DNA: TGTGCCAGCAGCCTGGAGACAGGGGTGGGGACAGATACGCAGTATTTT; CDR3: CASSLETGVGTDTQYF
D: -; V: TRBV27; J: TRBJ1-1; size: few; DNA: TGTGCCAGCAGTCCCTCGGACAGATTAGAAGCTTTCTTT; CDR3: CASSPSDRLEAFF
D: -; V: TRBV4-3; J: TRBJ1-4; size: -; DNA: TGCGCCAGCAACCAAGGGGGGGCAGCTAATGAAAAACTGTTTTTT; CDR3: CASNQGGAANEKLFF
D: -; V: TRBV4-3; J: TRBJ2-5; size: -; DNA: TGCGCCAGCAGCCAACTCGTACTAGGAGAACAAGAGACCCAGTACTTC; CDR3: CASSQLVLGEQETQYF
D: -; V: TRBV5-4; J: TRBJ1-4; size: -; DNA: TGTGCCAGCAGCTCGCGGCCTACAACTAATGAAAAACTGTTTTTT; CDR3: CASSSRPTTNEKLFF
D: -; V: TRBV12-3/TRBV12-4; J: TRBJ1-6; size: -; DNA: TGTGCCAGCACGGGTGCATCTAATTCACCCCTCCACTTT; CDR3: CASTGASNSPLHF
D: TRBD1; V: TRBV20-1; J: TRBJ2-5; size: few; DNA: TGCAGTGCTACCGACAGGGGGTTAGAGACCCAGTACTTC; CDR3: CSATDRGLETQYF
D: TRBD1; V: TRBV7-8; J: TRBJ2-6; size: many; DNA: TGTGCCAGCAGCTTAGCCCAGGGGGCGGCTGGGGCCAACGTCCTGACTTTC; CDR3: CASSLAQGAAGANVLTF
D: TRBD1; V: TRBV18; J: TRBJ2-5; size: -; DNA: TGTGCCAGCTCACCATCGGACAGGGGTAGCGAGACCCAGTACTTC; CDR3: CASSPSDRGSETQYF
D: -; V: TRBV12-2; J: TRBJ1-2; size: -; DNA: TGTGCAAGTCGCTTAGCGCCTCACAGGGGGCTTTCGACTACTAATGGCTACACCTTC; CDR3: CASRLAPHRGLSTTNGYTF
D: -; V: TRBV2; J: TRBJ2-1; size: many; DNA: TGTGCCAGCGGTCGCCAACTAGTGACCCCACTCTTC; CDR3: CASGRQLVTPLF
D: TRBD2; V: TRBV6-6; J: TRBJ2-2; size: -; DNA: TGTGCCAGCAGCATCACTAGCGGGGGGCCCGGGGAGCTGTTTTTT; CDR3: CASSITSGGPGELFF
D: -; V: TRBV6-2/TRBV6-3; J: TRBJ2-1; size: many; DNA: TGTGCCAGCAGTTACCCGGGGGGCGTTTACAATGAGCAGTTCTTC; CDR3: CASSYPGGVYNEQFF
D: -; V: TRBV4-1; J: TRBJ2-2; size: many; DNA: TGCGCCAGCAGCCAAGGGCAGGGACCGAACACCGGGGAGCTGTTTTTT; CDR3: CASSQGQGPNTGELFF
D: -; V: TRBV10-2; J: TRBJ1-5; size: -; DNA: TGCGCCAGCAGTGAGTCCTGGGTTAATCAGCCCCAGCATTTT; CDR3: CASSESWVNQPQHF
D: -; V: TRBV4-3; J: TRBJ2-5; size: few; DNA: TGCGCCAGCAGCCAAAGATTAGGGCTACAAGAGACCCAGTACTTC; CDR3: CASSQRLGLQETQYF
D: -; V: TRBV10-1; J: TRBJ2-5; size: few; DNA: TGCGCCAGCAGTGAGACGGTTGCGGAGACCCAGTACTTC; CDR3: CASSETVAETQYF
D: -; V: TRBV7-9; J: TRBJ1-6; size: -; DNA: TGTGCCAGCAGCTTCGGACAGAGCTCCTATAATTCACGCCTCCACTTT; CDR3: CASSFGQSSYNSRLHF
D: -; V: TRBV20-1; J: TRBJ2-1; size: few; DNA: TGCAGTGCTAGAGAACAGATCAATGAGCAGTTCTTC; CDR3: CSAREQINEQFF
D: -; V: TRBV25-1; J: TRBJ1-1; size: few; DNA: TGTGCCAGCAGTGAATATGGGACTGAAGCTTTCTTT; CDR3: CASSEYGTEAFF
D: -; V: TRBV7-2; J: TRBJ2-5; size: few; DNA: TGTGCCAGCAGCTTAGCGCTGGCGTCAGAGACCCAGTACTTC; CDR3: CASSLALASETQYF
D: TRBD1; V: TRBV7-2; J: TRBJ1-2; size: -; DNA: TGTGCCAGCAGCTCGACAGGGGGCCCATATTTCTACACCTTC; CDR3: CASSSTGGPYFYTF
D: -; V: TRBV6-1; J: TRBJ1-1; size: many; DNA: TGTGCCAGCAGTTGGGGGAACACTGAAGCTTTCTTT; CDR3: CASSWGNTEAFF
D: -; V: TRBV5-1; J: TRBJ1-4; size: -; DNA: TGCGCCAGCAGCTTCACCCGGGGGCCGAGGGAAAAACTGTTTTTT; CDR3: CASSFTRGPREKLFF
D: -; V: TRBV9; J: TRBJ2-6; size: few; DNA: TGTGCCAGCAGCGTAGTAGGGGGGGCCAACGTCCTGACTTTC; CDR3: CASSVVGGANVLTF
D: TRBD1; V: TRBV20-1; J: TRBJ1-6; size: -; DNA: TGCAGTGCTTCCCGACAGGGGGCAAATTCACCCCTCCACTTT; CDR3: CSASRQGANSPLHF
D: TRBD1; V: TRBV20-1; J: TRBJ1-5; size: few; DNA: TGCAGTGCTAGAGGGGGGGACAGGGGGCAGCCCCAGCATTTT; CDR3: CSARGGDRGQPQHF